These 30 T cell receptor beta chains were all obtained from the same sample, sequenced in a study of blood T cell repertoires in COVID-19. Sequencing was performed with immunoSEQ multiplex PCR; in TCRdb, only in-frame clones are kept and a portion is missing. In the table there are under 200,000 clones, approximately 90% of which are singletons. Sample: peripheral blood. These TCRs come from a man aged 18-30 years with acute or convalescent COVID-19.

The chain has TRBV3-1 (or the pseudogene TRBV3-2) and TRBJ1-6; TRBD1 is a possible D gene (6 bases). There are 15 residues in the CDR3. The V gene lost 4 bases and the J gene lost 6 bases, with 13 bases spanning the gap. Germline V lookup: CDR1 LGHDT, CDR2 YNNKEL (reference sequence). The CDR3 sequence: CASSPSRGANSPLHF. The CDR3 DNA sequence: TGTGCCAGCAGCCCATCCAGGGGAGCTAATTCACCCCTCCACTTT.

The chain is built from TRBV15 and TRBJ2-7; D is perhaps TRBD1 (6 bases). Looked up from germline, CDR1 is LNHNV and CDR2 is YYDKDF (reference sequence). With 0 bases removed from V and 5 bases from J, the gap between germline ends came to 20 bases. The CDR3 is made up of 17 amino acids. CDR3 nucleotide sequence: TGTGCCACCAGCAGAGACTTAATTCCCGGGACAAAGGACGAGCAGTACTTC. Protein sequence: CATSRDLIPGTKDEQYF. The entire variable domain, with the rest obtained from reference TRBV15 and TRBJ2-7, is as follows: DAMVIQNPRYQVTQFGKPVTLSCSQTLNHNVMYWYQQKSSQAPKLLFHYYDKDFNNEADTPDNFQSRRPNTSFCFLDIRSPGLGDTAMYLCATSRDLIPGTKDEQYFGPGTRLTVT.

This clone was picked up one time. The chain uses TRBV7-8 and TRBJ2-3, with D unresolved. This CDR3 contains 14 residues. V was pared by 4 bases and J by 11 bases, with 19 bases between. CDR1 SGHVS and CDR2 FQNEAQ come from the germline V gene. This CDR3 reads CASSSRSPLKEQYF. CDR3 bases: TGTGCCAGCAGCTCCCGGAGCCCCTTGAAGGAGCAGTATTTT.

The chain uses TRBV6-5 and TRBJ2-5; TRBD1 might be the D (5 bases). In germline, CDR1 is MNHEY, CDR2 SVGAGI. This CDR3 has 11 residues. V dropped 6 bases and J dropped 6 bases, with 8 bases sitting between them. In DNA form, the CDR3 reads TGTGCCAGCAGCAGGGATCAGACCCAGTACTTC. Translation: CASSRDQTQYF.

The V gene is TRBV24-1, the J gene TRBJ2-3; no clear D. With 5 bases removed from V and 6 bases from J, the gap between germline ends came to 5 bases. The germline V gene encodes CDR1 KGHDR and CDR2 SFDVKD. CDR3 length: 11 residues. CDR3 DNA: TGTGCCACCAGTGTTGCGGATACGCAGTATTTT. It translates to CATSVADTQYF.

V usage is TRBV19 and J usage is TRBJ1-4; D not certain. V lost 7 bases, J lost 8 bases, and 17 bases lay in between. Looked up from germline, CDR1 is LNHDA and CDR2 is SQIVND (reference sequence). CDR3 size: 14 residues. CDR3 region: CASTQRVMGEKLFF. The CDR3 DNA reads as TGTGCCAGTACCCAGAGGGTGATGGGAGAAAAACTGTTTTTT.

V is TRBV19 and J is TRBJ2-5; weak D call: TRBD2 (5 bases). The CDR3 totals 15 residues. Trimming shortened V by 2 bases and J by 4 bases, and 14 bases separated the two germline ends. Germline V CDR1 and CDR2: LNHDA, SQIVND (reference sequence). CDR3 region: CASSILEGRGETQYF. CDR3 DNA sequence: TGTGCCAGTAGTATACTAGAGGGTAGAGGAGAGACCCAGTACTTC.

The chain joins TRBV29-1 to TRBJ2-1; no clear D. The CDR3 totals 11 residues. The germline V and J ends were trimmed by 4 bases and 4 bases, with 5 bases remaining between them. Germline CDR1 is SQVTM and CDR2 is ANQGSEA. As DNA, the CDR3 is TGCAGCGTTGCCCCGTACAATGAGCAGTTCTTC. It specifies CSVAPYNEQFF.

This clone has only one observation. The V and J genes are TRBV30 and TRBJ1-2, with TRBD1 identical over 7 bases. Germline lookup yields CDR1 GTSNPN and CDR2 SVGIG (reference sequence). The ends lost 4 bases at V and 4 bases at J; junction bases unmatched: 12. CDR3 length: 15 amino acids. The CDR3 loop is CAWTLGQGVPYGYTF. CDR3 sequence (DNA): TGTGCCTGGACCCTCGGGCAGGGGGTGCCCTATGGCTACACCTTC.

In this sample, this clone turned up once. The rearrangement links TRBV10-3 to TRBJ1-2; 10 bases are shared with TRBD1. The V gene end was trimmed by 11 bases and the J gene end by 2 bases; junction bases not matched to a gene: 5. Per the germline V gene, CDR1 is ENHRY and CDR2 is SYGVKD. The CDR3 extends over 13 amino acids. DNA of the CDR3: TGTGCCTCTGGGACAGGGGAGAACTATGGCTACACCTTC. Protein sequence: CASGTGENYGYTF.

The chain links TRBV2 to TRBJ2-1, with TRBD1 matching 7 bases. The germline V gene has CDR1 SNHLY and CDR2 FYNNEI. Germline trimming cut 6 bases from V and 8 bases from J; bases unmatched to any gene: 10. There are 14 residues in the CDR3. CDR3 loop: CASSQLTGLDEQFF. CDR3 sequence (DNA): TGTGCCAGCAGCCAATTGACAGGGTTGGATGAGCAGTTCTTC.

V is TRBV7-2 and J is TRBJ2-5, with 7 bases that match TRBD1. Germline-derived CDR1 and CDR2 are SGHTA and FQGNSA. Trimming at V came to 4 bases and at J to 5 bases, leaving 7 bases not matched to a gene. The CDR3 totals 14 residues. Here the CDR3 DNA reads TGTGCCAGCAGCTCGCGGACAGGCGGTGAGACCCAGTACTTC. Its translation is CASSSRTGGETQYF.

On this clone: The same CDR3 also results from other DNA sequences found in this sample. The chain is built from TRBV5-8 and TRBJ1-5, with 10 bases that match TRBD1. CDR3 length equals 15 residues. Germline CDR1 reads SGHTS; CDR2 reads YDEGEE. The trim removed 4 bases at V and 4 bases at J, leaving 5 bases unmatched. CDR3 loop: CASSLGQGGNQPQHF. The CDR3 coding sequence is TGTGCCAGCAGCCTCGGACAGGGGGGAAATCAGCCCCAGCATTTT.

The chain carries TRBV7-6 and TRBJ1-3; 7 positions agree with TRBD1. The CDR3 has 16 residues. CDR1 and CDR2 from the germline V gene are SGHVS and FNYEAQ. Germline trimming cut 3 bases from V and 0 bases from J; bases unmatched to any gene: 5. The CDR3 protein is CASSFNRGASGNTIYF. The CDR3, as DNA: TGTGCCAGCAGCTTTAACAGGGGAGCCTCTGGAAACACCATATATTTT. Full variable domain (missing parts from reference TRBV7-6 and TRBJ1-3): GAGVSQSPRYKVTKRGQDVALRCDPISGHVSLYWYRQALGQGPEFLTYFNYEAQQDKSGLPNDRFSAERPEGSISTLTIQRTEQRDSAMYRCASSFNRGASGNTIYFGEGSWLTVV.

This chain links TRBV6-2 or TRBV6-3 with TRBJ1-1, with D unclear. With 3 bases removed from V and 3 bases from J, the gap between germline ends came to 8 bases. This CDR3 spans 13 amino acids. Germline V gene data show CDR1 as MNHEY and CDR2 as SVGEGT. CDR3 nucleotides: TGTGCCAGCAGTTATGAGGAGGACACTGAAGCTTTCTTT. Encoded protein: CASSYEEDTEAFF.

This chain uses TRBV24-1 with TRBJ2-2; D perhaps matches TRBD2 (5 bases). The CDR3 runs 14 residues. Germline CDR1 and CDR2: KGHDR and SFDVKD. The ends were cut back, 5 bases at V and 6 bases at J, with 12 bases in the middle. The CDR3, as DNA: TGTGCCACCAGTGTACTAGGTCCCCCCGGGGAGCTGTTTTTT. Translating gives CATSVLGPPGELFF.

The chain couples TRBV9 to TRBJ2-4; possible D gene TRBD2, 7 bases. This CDR3 is built from 15 residues. CDR1 is SGDLS, CDR2 YYNGEE, per germline. V was trimmed by 0 bases and J by 8 bases, leaving 15 bases between them. CDR3 residues: CASSVGGGGWDIQYF. The CDR3 DNA sequence: TGTGCCAGCAGCGTAGGTGGGGGGGGCTGGGACATTCAGTACTTC.

The V and J genes are TRBV19 and TRBJ2-1, with TRBD2 matching 13 bases. Germline CDR1 reads LNHDA; CDR2 reads SQIVND (reference sequence). The CDR3 totals 18 residues. The J segment lost 0 bases and the V segment lost 6 bases, leaving 8 bases of the junction unmatched. CDR3 protein: CASRRLAGGLSSYNEQFF. CDR3 sequence (DNA): TGTGCCAGTAGAAGACTAGCGGGGGGCCTAAGCTCCTACAATGAGCAGTTCTTC.

The gene calls are TRBV5-1 and TRBJ2-3; a weak D match, TRBD2 (6 bases). V lost 1 base and J lost 5, with 11 bases in between. This CDR3 is 14 amino acids long. Germline V gene data show CDR1 as SGHRS and CDR2 as YFSETQ. The CDR3, as DNA: TGCGCCAGCAGCTTGTATTCGGGACTAGATACGCAGTATTTT. It yields the protein CASSLYSGLDTQYF.

The CDR3 DNA sequence: TGCGCCAGCAGTGACCGCGGAGCAGTGGACAATGAGCAGTTCTTC. It codes for CASSDRGAVDNEQFF. The chain uses TRBV10-1 and TRBJ2-1; D gene ambiguous. CDR3 length: 15 residues. In germline, CDR1 is WNHNN, CDR2 SYGVQD (reference sequence). Between the trimmed V and J ends, which lost 3 bases and 5 bases, there was a span of 14 bases.

J is TRBJ2-1 and V is TRBV7-2; D may be TRBD2 (6 bases). Trimming removed 5 bases at V and 7 bases at J, with 12 bases between. This CDR3 has 13 amino acids. Germline V gene lookup returns CDR1 SGHTA and CDR2 FQGNSA. The CDR3, as DNA: TGTGCCAGCAGCACGACTAGTATAAATGAGCAGTTCTTC. The encoded protein is CASSTTSINEQFF.

The rearrangement uses TRBV3-1 (or the pseudogene TRBV3-2) and TRBJ2-7, with D unresolved. Trimming stripped 3 bases from V and 1 base from J, with 16 bases between. Germline CDR1 reads LGHDT; CDR2 reads YNNKEL (reference sequence). There are 16 residues in the CDR3. The CDR3 DNA reads TGTGCCAGCAGCCACCGACATTCCCTGGGTTCCTACGAGCAGTACTTC. Translation gives CASSHRHSLGSYEQYF.

The CDR3 nucleotides are TGTGCCAGCAGTGCGCCCCCAGACAGGGCCTACAATGAGCAGTTCTTC. This gives the protein CASSAPPDRAYNEQFF. The genes are TRBV2 and TRBJ2-1; 7 nucleotides agree with TRBD1. V shed 4 bases and J 2 bases; nucleotides not matched to a gene: 8. CDR3 size: 16 residues. Germline V gives CDR1 SNHLY, CDR2 FYNNEI.

The genes are TRBV19 and TRBJ2-5; tentatively, D is TRBD1 (6 bases). Germline V gene lookup returns CDR1 LNHDA and CDR2 SQIVND (reference sequence). Trimming shortened V by 4 bases and J by 4 bases, and 22 bases separated the two germline ends. The CDR3 contains 17 residues. CDR3 protein: CASSRVTGPIPAETQYF. Here the CDR3 DNA reads TGTGCCAGTAGTAGGGTAACAGGGCCCATCCCTGCAGAGACCCAGTACTTC.

The rearrangement links TRBV18 to TRBJ1-3; 9 nucleotides agree with TRBD1. Germline values: CDR1 KGHSH, CDR2 LQKENI. V lost 5 bases to trimming and J lost 6 bases; unmatched junction nucleotides: 8. This CDR3 is built from 15 residues. The DNA of the CDR3 is TGTGCCAGCTCATACGGGACAGGGCAATCAAACACCATATATTTT. This encodes CASSYGTGQSNTIYF.

The chain recombines TRBV29-1 with TRBJ1-4, with D perhaps matching TRBD1 (5 bases). The CDR3 length is 14 residues. The germline V gene encodes CDR1 SQVTM and CDR2 ANQGSEA. Trimming removed 7 bases at V and 3 bases at J, with 15 bases between. CDR3 coding DNA: TGCAGCGCCCGAGACAGCCATCCTAATGAAAAACTGTTTTTT. It encodes CSARDSHPNEKLFF.

The chain uses TRBV4-2 and TRBJ2-3; 9 bases line up with TRBD2. This CDR3 is built from 15 residues. With 4 bases clipped from V and 2 bases from J, the junction kept 4 bases outside the gene matches. Germline CDR1 LGHNA, CDR2 YNFKEQ. CDR3 nucleotide sequence: TGTGCCAGCAGCCCCTGGACTAGCGACACAGATACGCAGTATTTT. This sequence encodes CASSPWTSDTDTQYF.

The chain recombines TRBV18 with TRBJ1-6; 8 bases match TRBD1. V shed 2 bases, J shed 8 bases, and the junction held 5 bases outside the gene matches. From germline, CDR1 is KGHSH and CDR2 LQKENI. The CDR3 sequence is 15 residues long. The CDR3 sequence is CASSPVDRGDSPLHF. In nucleotides, the CDR3 is TGTGCCAGCTCACCAGTCGACAGGGGAGATTCACCCCTCCACTTT.

The chain combines TRBV9 with TRBJ2-7, with D maybe TRBD2 (7 bases). V was shortened by 4 bases and J by 6 bases, with 23 bases between the two germline ends. This CDR3 is 16 amino acids long. The germline CDR1 and CDR2 sequences are SGDLS and YYNGEE. CDR3 in amino acids: CASSPSSGGSKGEQYF. The DNA for the CDR3 is TGTGCCAGCAGCCCATCCTCGGGGGGCTCCAAGGGCGAGCAGTACTTC.

The J gene is TRBJ1-2, the V gene TRBV7-9; TRBD1 aligns across 9 bases. The V segment lost 5 bases and the J segment 8 bases; nucleotides outside the gene matches: 12. This CDR3 is built from 15 residues. Germline CDR1 SEHNR, CDR2 FQNEAQ (reference sequence). The CDR3 DNA follows: TGTGCCAGCAGCCGACAAAAACAGGGGGCGAGGGGCTACACCTTC. Protein sequence: CASSRQKQGARGYTF.